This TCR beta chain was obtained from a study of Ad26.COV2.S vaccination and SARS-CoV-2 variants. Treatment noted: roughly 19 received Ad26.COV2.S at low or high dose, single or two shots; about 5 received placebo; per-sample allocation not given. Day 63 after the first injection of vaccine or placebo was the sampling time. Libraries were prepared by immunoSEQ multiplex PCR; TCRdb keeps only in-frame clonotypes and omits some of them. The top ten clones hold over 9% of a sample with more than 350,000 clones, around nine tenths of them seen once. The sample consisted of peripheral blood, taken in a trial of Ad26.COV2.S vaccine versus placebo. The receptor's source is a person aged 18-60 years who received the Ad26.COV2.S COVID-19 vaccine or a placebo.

CDR3 sequence reads: CASSLAVGLGYEQYF. In nucleotides, the CDR3 is TGTGCCAGCAGCTTAGCGGTCGGGCTAGGTTACGAGCAGTACTTC. The V gene is TRBV7-2, the J gene TRBJ2-7; D unclear. V was trimmed by 0 bases and J by 4 bases, leaving 13 bases between them. The CDR3 spans 15 residues. Germline CDR1 and CDR2: SGHTA and FQGNSA. Looking up the rest from reference TRBV7-2 and TRBJ2-7 gives the full variable domain: GAGVSQSPSNKVTEKGKDVELRCDPISGHTALYWYRQSLGQGLEFLIYFQGNSAPDKSGLPSDRFSAERTGGSVSTLTIQRTQQEDSAVYLCASSLAVGLGYEQYFGPGTRLTVT.